This is a list of T cell receptor beta chains from one sample in a study of early T cells in non-severe SARS-CoV-2 infection. TCRdb re-called the 5' RACE reads through MiXCR, storing one row per CDR3 protein. This sample has 90,000 to 120,000 distinct CDR3 sequences, with around 10% found just once. The sequenced sample was whole blood. The receptors come from an adult who was a healthcare worker with PCR-confirmed SARS-CoV-2 infection or an uninfected control (not recorded which). Both conserved end residues are part of each CDR3. Each record gives: J gene, V gene, CDR3 protein.

J gene: TRBJ2-2; V gene: TRBV28; CDR3 protein: CASSGVAVTGELFF
J gene: TRBJ2-3; V gene: TRBV30; CDR3 protein: CAWSVNTDTQYF
J gene: TRBJ2-2; V gene: TRBV28; CDR3 protein: CASSFQGVHTGELFF
J gene: TRBJ2-3; V gene: TRBV14; CDR3 protein: CASSQDPGRAYTQYF
J gene: TRBJ1-6; V gene: TRBV18; CDR3 protein: CASSPWPGEAPLHF
J gene: TRBJ2-7; V gene: TRBV20-1; CDR3 protein: CSASFLVAGAGEQYF
J gene: TRBJ2-7; V gene: TRBV28; CDR3 protein: CASTFDMAYEQYF
J gene: TRBJ2-7; V gene: TRBV12-3/TRBV12-4; CDR3 protein: CASSLGGAASYEQYF
J gene: TRBJ2-3; V gene: TRBV15; CDR3 protein: CATSRASGSADTQYF
J gene: TRBJ2-7; V gene: TRBV7-2; CDR3 protein: CASILFPSAHEQYF
J gene: TRBJ2-4; V gene: TRBV12-3/TRBV12-4; CDR3 protein: CASSSRGSGNIQYF
J gene: TRBJ1-1; V gene: TRBV7-9; CDR3 protein: CASSLGETTEAFF
J gene: TRBJ2-6; V gene: TRBV2; CDR3 protein: CASNLGQVLSGANVLTF
J gene: TRBJ2-7; V gene: TRBV5-1; CDR3 protein: CASSKDRGENEQYF
J gene: TRBJ2-1; V gene: TRBV20-1; CDR3 protein: CSVLTAGNEQFF
J gene: TRBJ2-3; V gene: TRBV4-3; CDR3 protein: CASSQEGGLAGGIDTQYF
J gene: TRBJ2-7; V gene: TRBV5-1; CDR3 protein: CASSLTADSPYEQYF
J gene: TRBJ2-2; V gene: TRBV20-1; CDR3 protein: CSARTVPGELFF
J gene: TRBJ2-3; V gene: TRBV30; CDR3 protein: CAWSVGQATDTQYF
J gene: TRBJ1-2; V gene: TRBV9; CDR3 protein: CASSLHREGSSYGYTF
J gene: TRBJ2-1; V gene: TRBV29-1; CDR3 protein: CSVVTSGGRMFF
J gene: TRBJ2-3; V gene: TRBV12-3/TRBV12-4; CDR3 protein: CASSHSGSGTDTQYF
J gene: TRBJ1-2; V gene: TRBV20-1; CDR3 protein: CSARDGELGSGYTF
J gene: TRBJ2-1; V gene: TRBV24-1; CDR3 protein: CATSDSTRGPLYNEQFF
J gene: TRBJ2-1; V gene: TRBV2; CDR3 protein: CASTGLDEQFF
J gene: TRBJ2-1; V gene: TRBV15; CDR3 protein: CATSRETGWRIF
J gene: TRBJ2-7; V gene: TRBV20-1; CDR3 protein: CSASLAGVPCEQYF
J gene: TRBJ2-3; V gene: TRBV25-1; CDR3 protein: CASSVADTQYF
J gene: TRBJ2-5; V gene: TRBV7-6; CDR3 protein: CASSGNPQETQYF
J gene: TRBJ1-2; V gene: TRBV7-8; CDR3 protein: CAGSSGLDYGYTF
J gene: TRBJ2-1; V gene: TRBV20-1; CDR3 protein: CSARDEFKGERSYNEQFF
J gene: TRBJ2-7; V gene: TRBV5-4; CDR3 protein: CVSSLEGYEQYF
J gene: TRBJ2-1; V gene: TRBV6-5; CDR3 protein: CASSWGVGNEQFF
J gene: TRBJ2-7; V gene: TRBV28; CDR3 protein: CASSLGTGGLLTYEQYF
J gene: TRBJ2-3; V gene: TRBV25-1; CDR3 protein: CASSESGGGSTDTQYF
J gene: TRBJ1-5; V gene: TRBV6-6; CDR3 protein: CASSYSGRNQPQHF
J gene: TRBJ1-3; V gene: TRBV20-1; CDR3 protein: CSASKTGISGNTIYF
J gene: TRBJ1-2; V gene: TRBV29-1; CDR3 protein: CSVAFLRDYGYTF
J gene: TRBJ2-7; V gene: TRBV4-1; CDR3 protein: CASSQDQGRASGRAGQYF
J gene: TRBJ1-4; V gene: TRBV12-3/TRBV12-4; CDR3 protein: CATGRDTQSDEKLFF
J gene: TRBJ2-5; V gene: TRBV6-1; CDR3 protein: CASSDSGVETQYF
J gene: TRBJ1-5; V gene: TRBV7-9; CDR3 protein: CASSLSHEPQHF
J gene: TRBJ2-2; V gene: TRBV12-3/TRBV12-4; CDR3 protein: CASSFVRSGTGELFF
J gene: TRBJ2-1; V gene: TRBV27; CDR3 protein: CASSTLLAGGPGSYNEQFF
J gene: TRBJ2-3; V gene: TRBV5-1; CDR3 protein: CASSLGLGTDTQYF
J gene: TRBJ2-1; V gene: TRBV30; CDR3 protein: CAWEPLAGGLDEQFF
J gene: TRBJ1-5; V gene: TRBV4-1; CDR3 protein: CASSHRQVLGKPQHF
J gene: TRBJ2-3; V gene: TRBV7-2; CDR3 protein: CASSPPPGDTQYF
J gene: TRBJ2-5; V gene: TRBV28; CDR3 protein: CASSSPSGTETQYF
J gene: TRBJ2-7; V gene: TRBV7-9; CDR3 protein: CASSLSGTSGTNSYEQYF
J gene: TRBJ1-1; V gene: TRBV11-2; CDR3 protein: CASSPGAWRSTEAFF
J gene: TRBJ2-2; V gene: TRBV24-1; CDR3 protein: CATASGSVNTGELFF
J gene: TRBJ2-1; V gene: TRBV10-1; CDR3 protein: CASSEARYADEQFF
J gene: TRBJ2-1; V gene: TRBV20-1; CDR3 protein: CSADSGGYNEQFF
J gene: TRBJ2-2; V gene: TRBV12-3/TRBV12-4; CDR3 protein: CASTRLDTGELFF
J gene: TRBJ2-3; V gene: TRBV7-9; CDR3 protein: CASSPTSTDTQYF
J gene: TRBJ1-2; V gene: TRBV27; CDR3 protein: CASSPGGVYGYTF
J gene: TRBJ2-3; V gene: TRBV20-1; CDR3 protein: CSARVQSSTDTQYF